The clone carrying this T cell receptor (beta chain) was seen a few times. Its antigen is not known. This entry belongs to a study of regulatory T cells in long-lasting Graves disease. The germline V gene encodes CDR1 DFQATT and CDR2 SNEGSKA (reference sequence). V lost 7 bases, J lost 3 bases, and 16 bases lay in between. CDR3 length: 13 residues. General study points: Newly diagnosed Graves' patients had higher TCR diversity than persistent ones. Persistent disease favored TRBV28, TRBJ1-2 and TRBJ2-5.

Investigators prepared the TCR beta libraries by applying iRepertoire HTBI primers and Arm-PCR of CDR3 regions. TCRdb reprocessed the multiplex PCR reads with MiXCR, giving one entry per CDR3 protein. The data contain about 540,000 distinct CDR3 sequences, 13% of them singletons. Time point defined: newly diagnosed GD, antithyroid drugs for less than 3 months. The authors made the TCR library using RNA they extracted from PBMCs. An approximately 10-milliliter sample of peripheral blood was drawn into EDTA tubes. These same records also appear under a second study, on T cells in Graves' hyperthyroidism and ophthalmopathy.

This specimen was peripheral blood mononuclear cells (PBMCs), taken at new diagnosis, from a patient treated with antithyroid drugs. The V call is TRBV20-1, the J call TRBJ2-7; D may match TRBD1 or TRBD2 (5 bases each). This TCR was sampled from a man in his thirties or forties with Graves disease. CDR3 sequence: CSVHRDDLYEQYF. In nucleotides, the CDR3 is TGCAGTGTTCACCGGGACGACCTCTACGAGCAGTACTTC.